The rows below give T cell receptor beta chains drawn from one sample of a study of blood T cell repertoires in COVID-19. Assay used: immunoSEQ multiplex PCR; TCRdb lists only in-frame clones, some missing. The sample has over 250,000 clones; 75% to 90% are singletons. The source material was PBMCs or T cells enriched from blood (not recorded which). These receptors were taken from a woman aged 18-29 years who had recovered from COVID-19. Both conserved end residues are part of each CDR3. D genes are given only for firm matches. The listing skips clone size in some rows; elsewhere it reads once, few, many or a size class.

cdr3_aa cdr3_nt j_call clone_size v_call d_call
CASSQSNQPQHF TGTGCCAGCAGCCAAAGCAATCAGCCCCAGCATTTT TRBJ1-5 NA TRBV7-2 NA
CASSQSQRGGQETQYF TGTGCCAGCAGCCAATCCCAGCGGGGGGGCCAAGAGACCCAGTACTTC TRBJ2-5 NA TRBV3-1/TRBV3-2 TRBD2
CASSTPKPLNTEAFF TGTGCCAGCAGCACCCCTAAACCATTGAACACTGAAGCTTTCTTT TRBJ1-1 NA TRBV7-9 NA
CASRSGTGYSPLHF TGTGCCAGCAGGTCCGGGACAGGGTATTCACCCCTCCACTTT TRBJ1-6 NA TRBV7-6 TRBD1
CASSLAPFNEQFF TGTGCCAGCAGCTTAGCCCCCTTCAATGAGCAGTTCTTC TRBJ2-1 NA TRBV11-2 NA
CASRPRDRPDSPLHF TGTGCCAGCAGACCCCGGGACAGGCCTGATTCACCCCTCCACTTT TRBJ1-6 NA TRBV2 TRBD1
CATKGGAAPLAQHF TGTGCCACTAAAGGGGGGGCAGCTCCCTTGGCCCAGCATTTT TRBJ1-5 NA TRBV19 NA
CASSQEGLANSPLHF TGCGCCAGCAGCCAAGAAGGCCTAGCGAATTCACCCCTCCACTTT TRBJ1-6 NA TRBV4-1 NA
CASSTGTGSSYNSPLHF TGTGCCAGCAGTACCGGGACAGGGAGCTCCTATAATTCACCCCTCCACTTT TRBJ1-6 NA TRBV28 TRBD1
CASSQLAGGLVDTQYF TGTGCCAGCAGCCAATTAGCGGGGGGCCTCGTGGATACGCAGTATTTT TRBJ2-3 once TRBV3-1/TRBV3-2 TRBD2
CAWSVPLAGGAYNEQFF TGTGCCTGGAGTGTACCCCTAGCGGGGGGGGCCTACAATGAGCAGTTCTTC TRBJ2-1 NA TRBV30 TRBD2
CASNPQGIYGYTF TGTGCCAGCAATCCCCAGGGGATCTATGGCTACACCTTC TRBJ1-2 NA TRBV12-3/TRBV12-4 NA